Presented here are 6 T cell receptor beta chains from one specimen sequenced in a study of T cell repertoires in cytomegalovirus infection. TCRdb called the reads again in MiXCR, with one record for every CDR3 protein. Of tens of thousands of distinct CDR3 sequences in the sample, 24% were seen once. Their antigens remain unidentified. The sample consisted of CD8+ T cells from cultured PBMCs, taken from culture after CMV antigen stimulation. These receptors originate from a human donor in good health (CMV status not recorded). Some clones in this sample may be carry-over from other donors' samples.

This chain links TRBV4-3 with TRBJ2-3, with 16 nucleotides matching TRBD2. The germline V gene encodes CDR1 LGHNA and CDR2 YSLEER. This CDR3 comprises 18 residues. V shed 6 bases and J 2 bases; nucleotides not matched to a gene: 8. DNA of the CDR3: TGCGCCAGCAGTCCGGGGACTAGCGGGGGGGGGATCACAGATACGCAGTATTTT. Translating it yields CASSPGTSGGGITDTQYF.

J is TRBJ2-7 and V is TRBV13; 9 positions match TRBD1. The V gene end was trimmed by 3 bases and the J gene end by 3 bases; junction bases not matched to a gene: 6. CDR3 size: 15 residues. CDR1 PRHDT and CDR2 FYEKMQ come from the germline V gene (reference sequence). The CDR3 here is CASSLGQGLVYEQYF. CDR3 nucleotides: TGTGCCAGCAGCTTGGGACAGGGCCTAGTCTACGAGCAGTACTTC.

The chain combines TRBV7-9 with TRBJ2-5; no definite D call. V was cut by 5 bases and J by 10 bases, with 20 bases left in between. The CDR3 runs 14 residues. Looked up from germline, CDR1 is SEHNR and CDR2 is FQNEAQ (reference sequence). This CDR3 reads CASSPPGSVGNQYF. The CDR3 DNA follows: TGTGCCAGCAGCCCCCCCGGAAGTGTGGGGAACCAGTACTTC.

V and J are TRBV2 and TRBJ2-3; 11 bases agree with TRBD2. The V gene's germline CDR1 is SNHLY and CDR2 FYNNEI. This CDR3 spans 17 amino acids. Trimming took 8 bases from V and 2 from J; bases not matched to a gene: 12. CDR3 sequence (DNA): TGTGCCAGCGGGACCCGGGCTAGCGGGGGGTTCACAGATACGCAGTATTTT. Translating gives CASGTRASGGFTDTQYF.

Only a few counts were recorded for this clonotype. Written as DNA, the CDR3 is TGCGCCAGCAGCCAAGATTTAACAAGAGCTTTCTTT. The encoded protein is CASSQDLTRAFF. This chain links TRBV4-1 with TRBJ1-1; no definite D call. The CDR3 totals 12 residues. Trimming pared 0 bases from V and 10 bases from J, leaving 9 bases between. Germline V gives CDR1 MGHRA, CDR2 YSYEKL.

This clonotype was seen many times. J is TRBJ1-1 and V is TRBV7-9; TRBD1 might be the D (5 bases). This CDR3 has 15 residues. Trimming shortened V by 4 bases and J by 0 bases, and 12 bases separated the two germline ends. Germline V gene data show CDR1 as SEHNR and CDR2 as FQNEAQ (reference sequence). CDR3 amino acids: CASSSQGGVNTEAFF. CDR3 DNA: TGTGCCAGCAGCTCCCAGGGCGGGGTGAACACTGAAGCTTTCTTT.